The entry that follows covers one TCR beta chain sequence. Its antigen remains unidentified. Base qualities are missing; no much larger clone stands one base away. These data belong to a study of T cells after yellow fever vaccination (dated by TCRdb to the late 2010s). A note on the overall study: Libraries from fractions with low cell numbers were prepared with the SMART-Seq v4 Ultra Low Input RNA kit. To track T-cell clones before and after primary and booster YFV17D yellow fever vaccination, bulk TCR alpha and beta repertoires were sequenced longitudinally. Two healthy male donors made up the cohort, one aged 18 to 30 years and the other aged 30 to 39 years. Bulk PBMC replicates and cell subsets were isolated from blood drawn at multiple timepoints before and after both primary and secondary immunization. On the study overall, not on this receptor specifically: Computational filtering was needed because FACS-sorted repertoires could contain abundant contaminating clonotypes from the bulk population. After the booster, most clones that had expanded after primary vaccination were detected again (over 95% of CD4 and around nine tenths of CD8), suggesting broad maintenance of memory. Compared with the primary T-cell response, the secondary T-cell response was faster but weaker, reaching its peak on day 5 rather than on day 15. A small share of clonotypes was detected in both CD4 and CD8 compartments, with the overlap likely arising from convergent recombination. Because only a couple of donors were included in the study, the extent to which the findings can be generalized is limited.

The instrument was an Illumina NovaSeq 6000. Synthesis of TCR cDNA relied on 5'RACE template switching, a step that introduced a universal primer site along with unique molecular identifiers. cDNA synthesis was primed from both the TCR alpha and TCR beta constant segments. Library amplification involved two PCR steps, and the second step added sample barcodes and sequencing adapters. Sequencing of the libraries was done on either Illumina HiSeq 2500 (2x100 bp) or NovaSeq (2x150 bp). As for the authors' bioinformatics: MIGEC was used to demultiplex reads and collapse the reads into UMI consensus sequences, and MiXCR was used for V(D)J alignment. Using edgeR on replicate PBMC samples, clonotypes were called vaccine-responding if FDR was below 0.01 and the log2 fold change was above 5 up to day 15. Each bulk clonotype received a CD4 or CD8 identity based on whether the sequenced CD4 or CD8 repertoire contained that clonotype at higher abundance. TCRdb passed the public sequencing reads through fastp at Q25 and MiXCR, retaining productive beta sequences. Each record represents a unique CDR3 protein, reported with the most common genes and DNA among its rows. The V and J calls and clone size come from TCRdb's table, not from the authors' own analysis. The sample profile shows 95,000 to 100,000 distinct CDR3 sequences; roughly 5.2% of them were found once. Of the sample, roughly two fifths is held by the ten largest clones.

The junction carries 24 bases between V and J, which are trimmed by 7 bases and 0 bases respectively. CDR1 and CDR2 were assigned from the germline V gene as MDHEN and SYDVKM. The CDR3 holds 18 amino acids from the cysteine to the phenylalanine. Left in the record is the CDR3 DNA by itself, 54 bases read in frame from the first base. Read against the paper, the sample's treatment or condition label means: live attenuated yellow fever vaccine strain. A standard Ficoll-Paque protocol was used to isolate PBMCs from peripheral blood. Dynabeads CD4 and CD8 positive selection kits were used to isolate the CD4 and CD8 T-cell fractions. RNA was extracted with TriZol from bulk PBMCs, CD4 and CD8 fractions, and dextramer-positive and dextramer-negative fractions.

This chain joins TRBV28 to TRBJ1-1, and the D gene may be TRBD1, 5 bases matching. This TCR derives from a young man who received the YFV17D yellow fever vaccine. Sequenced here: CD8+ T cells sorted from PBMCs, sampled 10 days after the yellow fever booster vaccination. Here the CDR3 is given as CASTLAWSGRGLNTEAFF. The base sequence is TGTGCCAGCACGTTGGCGTGGTCAGGGAGGGGTCTGAACACTGAAGCTTTCTTT.